This TCR beta chain was identified during a study of blood T cell repertoires in COVID-19. Study context: Samples representing acute and convalescent COVID-19 were sourced from the United States, Italy and Spain. From T cells, B-cell-depleted T cells, or PBMCs came the material, which was cDNA or gDNA.

Under the authors' procedure: From reference gene primer amplification, estimates of nucleated cell counts were derived. The assay was immunoSEQ multiplex PCR, and TCRdb's table has in-frame clones only and misses some. For V, J and clone size, that table is used; D and trimming come from the DNA. Here the sample spans about 70,000 clones, 80% to 90% being singletons. Germline lookup yields CDR1 SEHNR and CDR2 FQNEAQ (reference sequence). This CDR3 region has 13 residues. Germline trimming cut 0 bases from V and 10 bases from J; bases unmatched to any gene: 0. The TCR comes from a woman aged 55-69 years with acute or convalescent COVID-19. The chain employs TRBV7-9 and TRBJ2-1; TRBD2 aligns across 10 bases. The source material was peripheral blood. The CDR3 region is CASSLAGLAEQFF. The CDR3 region has the DNA TGTGCCAGCAGCTTAGCGGGACTAGCGGAGCAGTTCTTC.